This TCR beta chain was captured in a study of cytomegalovirus exposure and HLA in healthy donors. Produced via immunoSEQ multiplex PCR; TCRdb's table is partial and in-frame only. This table holds about 250,000 clones, about 90% found once. Points on this clone: Its antigen is unidentified.

The germline gives CDR1 LNHDA, CDR2 SQIVND (reference sequence). This CDR3 spans 14 amino acids. V was clipped by 6 bases and J by 0 bases; unmatched bases: 0. Study-wide results and limits: According to reports, the classifier identified cytomegalovirus status with high specificity and sensitivity. Rare sequences made up most TCRs, while some public TCRs were found in many donors.

This receptor was obtained from a man aged 18 to 30 in good health and CMV-seropositive. The sample taken for sequencing was PBMCs. This chain joins TRBV19 and TRBJ1-4, with 8 bases identical to TRBD1. The CDR3 DNA reads TGTGCCAGTAGGACAGGGGCAACTAATGAAAAACTGTTTTTT. It specifies CASRTGATNEKLFF. Looking up the rest from reference TRBV19 and TRBJ1-4 gives the full variable domain: DGGITQSPKYLFRKEGQNVTLSCEQNLNHDAMYWYRQDPGQGLRLIYYSQIVNDFQKGDIAEGYSVSREKKESFPLTVTSAQKNPTAFYLCASRTGATNEKLFFGSGTQLSVL.